This TCR beta chain was sequenced for a study of cytomegalovirus exposure and HLA in healthy donors (dated by TCRdb to about 2017). Some background on the complete study: According to an earlier analysis of a few hundred of the donors, roughly 180 million T cells yielded roughly 110 million unique TCR beta sequences and 276 Gb of sequence data. High-throughput TCR immunosequencing, statistical association of individual TCRs with disease status, and machine learning were combined to predict cytomegalovirus infection status. Donor age, sex, ethnicity and CMV serostatus were compiled together with the repertoire data. In addition to the first cohort of 666 subjects, a separate validation cohort of approximately 110 different subjects was used. An earlier analysis of 587 of the donors used high-throughput TCR beta sequencing to judge whether each TCR beta V gene segment behaved as functional or pseudogenic. Roughly 5 DR-DQ haplotypes were handled as single units for association and clustering, since linkage in the cohort was strong. The number of typed donors differed by locus: about 629-640 for A, B, C, DRB1 and DQB1; 500 to 550 for DQA1; roughly 600 for DPA1; and roughly 490 for DPB1. Of the roughly 400 genotyped donors, approximately 81% were placed in the genetic ancestry cluster associated with self-reported Caucasian donors. HLA typing covered class I and class II loci at four-digit resolution. Among some 400 genotyped donors of the cohort, an average of approximately 240,000 unique TCR beta nucleotide sequences were sequenced per donor, around 20% of them non-productive. All discovery cohort repertoires had been generated using a single sequencing platform. The study aimed to test whether signatures of past pathogen exposure could be identified by cataloging public T cell receptors. The study profiled the T cell repertoires of about 640 subjects by immunosequencing and related them to cytomegalovirus serostatus. Approximately 310 gigabases of sequencing data and approximately 84 million unique TCR sequences were included in an early release covering 550 to 800 HLA-typed donors. The later analysis used no new phenotypic data to find candidate immune exposures, relying instead on TCR beta sequences and their occurrence across donors. In a later genetic analysis, genome-wide SNP genotypes for about 65% of the 666 donors were used, and that subset was treated as a discovery cohort. A later analysis re-examined previously published TCR beta repertoires from just over 650 donors and added high-resolution HLA genotyping to investigate patterns of TCR occurrence. On the study overall, not on this receptor specifically: HLA typing was unavailable for some donors at each locus, so association tests used only the typed subset. Linkage disequilibrium might explain the correlated functional status among segregating V segments, but an unknown experimental factor could not be ruled out. Only TCR beta chains were sequenced in this cohort, and the absence of alpha or paired-chain data limited detectable features. In a later analysis, several top co-occurrence clusters were reported to appear linked to parvovirus B19, influenza, CMV and Epstein-Barr virus. Three of the identified cytomegalovirus-associated TCR beta chains were confirmed in vitro to be specific for cytomegalovirus antigens. According to a later analysis, most CMV-associated TCR beta chains appeared to be HLA-restricted, and the HLA associations seemed to be driven largely by CMV exposure. When HLA alleles, especially DR and DQ, strongly co-occurred, TCR associations were difficult to assign to individual alleles. In a later genetic analysis, a missense DCLRE1C variant was associated with V-gene and J-gene trimming of TCR beta chains, and the association was replicated in an independent cohort. Because counts were too low, roughly 18 rarely observed V segments, including chromosome 9 orphons, were left out of the earlier analysis of approximately 500 of the donors. Cytomegalovirus status was reported to be diagnosed by the classifier with high specificity and sensitivity in both the original and validation cohorts. In a later analysis, the rate of TCR association differed among HLA loci, with DRB1 alleles having the most associated TCRs and HLA-C alleles having the fewest. The study listed 150 to 200 TCR beta chains as associated with cytomegalovirus. The authors suggested that the approach could potentially be extended to other disease states and immunological phenotypes. A further reported finding was that TCR beta sequences accurately predicted the HLA-A and HLA-B alleles for most subjects in the first cohort. Some IMGT-functional V segments, including TRBV6-2 and TRBV6-3, could not be distinguished by the 87-base-pair reads and were therefore excluded. For the cohort, immune exposure information was limited to CMV serostatus. In an earlier analysis of approximately 590 of the donors, most TCR beta V segments appeared in productive rearrangements about 87% or about 30% of the time, broadly matching IMGT annotations. According to a later genetic analysis, donors in an Asian-associated ancestry cluster had fewer N-insertions in productive TCRs than the roughly 700-donor mean. The sequencing pipeline was judged likely to have produced a cluster of highly shared sequence variants as a technical artifact. Sequencing depth was assumed to be roughly uniform across donors in the presence/absence analyses, though that assumption may not hold. Specific HLA alleles were associated with over 15,000 TCR beta sequences at a false discovery rate of 0.05 in a later analysis. Most TCR sequences were seen in very few donors, while some public TCRs were found in many individuals. A later analysis found that HLA-associated TCR beta chains were more clonally expanded and had lower generation probabilities than equally common non-associated chains.

The cohort comprised more than 550 healthy bone marrow donors. Cohort members were all nominally healthy when sampled, although unrecorded immune exposures were likely present. The donor was CMV seronegative and belonged to the group of 352 seronegative cohort members. Every donor gave a peripheral blood sample, and the peripheral blood mononuclear cells from that sample were used for TCR beta sequencing. Genomic DNA extraction from the blood cell samples was performed with the Qiagen DNeasy Blood Extraction Kit. Libraries were built with the immunoSEQ multiplex PCR assay. For the multiplex PCR, a mixture combining 60 forward primers for TCR Vbeta segments and 13 reverse primers for TCR Jbeta segments was used. The CDR3 region of rearranged TCR beta genes was amplified from genomic DNA with a multiplex PCR assay. The Illumina HiSeq System was used to sequence the amplified TCR beta libraries as 87-base-pair reads. The original pipeline was this. A later analysis counted approximately 76 million unique TCR beta chains across the 666 repertoires, and around 12 million of these chains were shared by at least two donors. To remove PCR and sequencing errors, raw reads were error-corrected and collapsed into unique sequences using a nearest-neighbor algorithm that merged closely related sequences. CDR3 sequences were aligned to IMGT reference sequences to assign V, D and J gene segments. For a sequence to be retained, a match of at least six nucleotides was required to both a V gene segment and a J gene segment. Rearrangements were called productive when the CDR3 lacked stop codons and stayed in frame with V and J; all others were non-productive. CDR3 was defined according to IMGT convention as the region running from the second conserved V-encoded cysteine to the conserved J-encoded phenylalanine. In an earlier analysis of roughly 580 of the donors, sequences lacking an unambiguous match to a single V gene segment were excluded. An earlier analysis of fewer than 750 of the donors classified V segments as functional when productive rearrangements were above 56.7% and as segregating when the standard deviation between donors was above 5%. A statistical classification framework was built to diagnose cytomegalovirus status from the catalog of TCR beta chain sequences. In a later analysis, V and J genes were assigned by comparing TCR nucleotide sequences against IMGT/GENE-DB human TR gene sequences. The TCRdist pipeline was used in a later analysis to assign CDR3 sequences and most-parsimonious VDJ recombination scenarios. In a later analysis, each TCR beta chain was defined by its CDR3 amino acid sequence together with its V-gene family, and reads without a unique V-gene family were excluded. To address suspected cross-contamination and a sequencing artifact, a later analysis removed approximately 600 highly shared, low-generation-probability nucleotide sequences. In a later analysis, a clonal expansion index was calculated for each public chain from normalized within-repertoire ranks of inferred template counts. In a later analysis, generation probabilities were computed using a VDJ recombination model fitted to out-of-frame rearrangements, and the results were checked against IGoR. A later analysis scored TCR-TCR, TCR-HLA and TCR-CMV co-occurrence with hypergeometric tests, applying a repertoire-size bias correction to TCR pairs. A later analysis estimated false discovery rates by permuting HLA or CMV assignments 20 times. In a later analysis, co-occurring TCRs were grouped using DBSCAN, and TCRdist sequence similarity was added for clustering within HLA-allele-positive subsets. Repertoires with fewer than 30,000 or more than 120,000 public chains were left out of co-occurrence clustering, as were four to six repertoires with anomalous nucleotide sharing. Drawn from immuneACCESS, this table holds only the in-frame rearrangements with V and J called that TCRdb kept. Clones are partly lost; checked studies trace under half to an unresolved V gene and leave the rest unexplained. Clone size and the V and J calls come from that table; the DNA yielded D and trimming. The sample's records list around 100,000 clones. The top ten hold less than 4.5% of the sample.

V is pared back by 0 bases and J by 8 bases, with 22 bases lying between the germline termini. The CDR3 numbers 17 residues from cysteine through phenylalanine. The entry retains the CDR3 DNA only, 51 bases that are in frame from base 1. According to the germline V gene (reference sequence), CDR1 reads SEHNR and CDR2 reads FQNEAQ. Details on this clone: This clone's antigen is unknown.

Material for sequencing was PBMCs. The sequence came from a man aged 40-49 years in good health and CMV-seronegative. The V and J genes are TRBV7-9 and TRBJ1-2; a tentative D match to TRBD1 spans 5 bases. The CDR3 protein is CASSLAGRKYQTEGYTF. The sequenced DNA is TGTGCCAGCAGCTTAGCGGGGCGCAAATACCAAACGGAGGGCTACACCTTC.